This TCR beta chain was observed in a study of T-cell reconstitution after alpha-beta-depleted transplantation in children. Points from the study as a whole: Expanded graft clones numbering several hundred reportedly gave rise to alpha-beta T cells about two months after transplant. By one year post-transplant, T-cell counts and diversity largely arose from T cells that were newly produced. For some patients, TCRbeta diversity was high at day 60 because of recipient T cells and thymic progenitors that survived.

Unique molecular identifiers tagged the TCRbeta library. TCRdb reprocessed the PCR reads with MiXCR, giving one entry per CDR3 protein. The sample shows about 440,000 distinct CDR3 sequences, 43% of them seen only once. The CDR3 spans 15 residues. Germline V CDR1 and CDR2: DFQATT, SNEGSKA (reference sequence). The ends lost 6 bases at V and 4 bases at J; junction bases unmatched: 7. Comment on this clonotype: What it recognizes is unknown.

The receptor was derived from a girl aged 2 to 10 with aplastic anemia, due to receive a stem cell transplant. The input for sequencing was PBMCs, taken before TCRalphabeta/CD19-depleted stem cell transplant. The chain combines TRBV20-1 with TRBJ2-5; 14 bases agree with TRBD2. CDR3 sequence reads: CSATSGRAFLETQYF. The CDR3 DNA is TGCAGTGCGACTAGCGGGAGGGCTTTCCTAGAGACCCAGTACTTC.